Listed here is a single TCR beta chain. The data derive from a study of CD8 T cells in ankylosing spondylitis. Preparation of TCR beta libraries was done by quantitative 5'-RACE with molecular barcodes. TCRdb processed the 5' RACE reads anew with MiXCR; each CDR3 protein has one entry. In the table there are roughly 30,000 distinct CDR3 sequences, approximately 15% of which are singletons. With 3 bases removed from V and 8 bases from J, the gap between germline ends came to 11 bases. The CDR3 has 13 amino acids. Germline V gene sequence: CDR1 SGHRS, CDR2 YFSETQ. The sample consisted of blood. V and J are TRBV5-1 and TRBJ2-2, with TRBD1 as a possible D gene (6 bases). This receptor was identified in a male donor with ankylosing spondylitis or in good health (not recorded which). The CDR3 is CASSWRQAGELFF. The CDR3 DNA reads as TGCGCCAGCAGCTGGAGACAGGCAGGGGAGCTGTTTTTT.